This T cell receptor beta chain was recovered during a study of cytomegalovirus exposure and HLA in healthy donors. Trimming at V came to 5 bases and at J to 1 base, leaving 1 base not matched to a gene. Germline V gene data show CDR1 as SEHNR and CDR2 as FQNEAQ (reference sequence). CDR3 length equals 13 residues. In the case of this clone: Its target is unknown. Other DNA variants within this sample encode the same CDR3.

The primer mix had 60 Vbeta and 13 Jbeta primers. Data came from immunoSEQ multiplex PCR; TCRdb stores just in-frame clones and leaves some out. This table has fewer than 250,000 clones, around 90% appearing once. Points from the study as a whole: A later analysis linked 15,000 to 20,000 TCR beta sequences to HLA alleles at 0.05 false discovery rate.

What was sequenced was PBMCs. The V gene is TRBV7-9, the J gene TRBJ1-1, with 7 positions matching TRBD1. This clonotype was sampled from a young woman in good health and CMV-seronegative. The CDR3 sequence is CASSRQGNTEAFF. For the CDR3, the DNA is TGTGCCAGCAGCCGACAGGGGAACACTGAAGCTTTCTTT.